These 21 T cell receptor beta chains originate from one sample sequenced in a study of blood T cell repertoires in COVID-19. The protocol was immunoSEQ multiplex PCR, while the TCRdb copy is restricted to in-frame clones and leaves out a portion. The repertoire has roughly 180,000 clones, 80% to 90% of them found once; the top ten carry 8% to 10%. The source material was peripheral blood. All receptors derive from a man between 60 and 75 years old with acute or convalescent COVID-19.

The CDR3 DNA follows: TGTGCCAGCAGTTCACTTCCCGGGTCTTTGAGGAACACTGAAGCTTTCTTT. It is translated as CASSSLPGSLRNTEAFF. The V and J genes are TRBV28 and TRBJ1-1; D remains ambiguous. Per germline, CDR1 MDHEN and CDR2 SYDVKM. Trimming stripped 4 bases from V and 1 base from J, with 19 bases between. The CDR3 has 17 amino acids.

V and J are TRBV19 and TRBJ2-2; 11 nucleotides match TRBD1. The V segment lost 5 bases and the J segment 5 bases; nucleotides outside the gene matches: 4. The CDR3 totals 15 residues. CDR1 LNHDA and CDR2 SQIVND come from the germline V gene (reference sequence). The CDR3 sequence: CASSAGTGGTGELFF. DNA for the CDR3: TGTGCCAGTAGTGCCGGGACAGGGGGAACCGGGGAGCTGTTTTTT.

The genes are TRBV28 and TRBJ1-1; 7 bases map to TRBD1. Trimming removed 5 bases from V and 9 bases from J; junction bases left unmatched: 3. The germline CDR1 and CDR2 sequences are MDHEN and SYDVKM. There are 11 residues in the CDR3. CDR3 nucleotides: TGTGCCAGCAGTCCACAGGGGAAAGCTTTCTTT. Protein product: CASSPQGKAFF.

The V call is TRBV6-5, the J call TRBJ1-6; TRBD1 is a possible D gene (5 bases). Germline CDR1 MNHEY, CDR2 SVGAGI. The V and J ends lost 4 bases and 6 bases respectively, with 13 bases between them. This CDR3 is 15 amino acids long. The DNA of the CDR3 is TGTGCCAGCAGTTTTCGCGGGGACGGTAATTCACCCCTCCACTTT. It specifies CASSFRGDGNSPLHF.

The chain employs TRBV19 and TRBJ2-1, with 14 bases identical to TRBD2. The CDR3 is made up of 15 amino acids. Germline values: CDR1 LNHDA, CDR2 SQIVND (reference sequence). V dropped 4 bases and J dropped 8; count of bases not matched to a gene: 4. The CDR3 region has the DNA TGTGCCAGTAGTAAGACTAGCGGGAGGGGTGATGAGCAGTTCTTC. Residues: CASSKTSGRGDEQFF.

V gene TRBV18 combines with J gene TRBJ2-4, with 8 bases that match TRBD2. CDR1 is KGHSH and CDR2 is LQKENI in the germline V gene. The CDR3 is 16 residues long. The V segment lost 4 bases and the J segment 2 bases; nucleotides outside the gene matches: 7. CDR3 region: CASSLQAGATKNIQYF. Written as DNA, the CDR3 is TGTGCCAGCTCACTGCAAGCGGGAGCTACCAAAAACATTCAGTACTTC.

The rearrangement links TRBV7-9 to TRBJ2-2, with D possibly matching TRBD2 (5 bases). The CDR3 sequence is 13 residues long. The V and J ends lost 4 bases and 8 bases respectively, with 11 bases between them. Looked up from germline, CDR1 is SEHNR and CDR2 is FQNEAQ (reference sequence). The CDR3 spells CASSSARGGELFF. The CDR3 region has the DNA TGTGCCAGCAGCTCCGCTAGAGGGGGGGAGCTGTTTTTT.

The chain recombines TRBV12-1 with TRBJ1-3. TRBV12-1 is assigned pseudogene status. The CDR3 is 15 residues long. The CDR3: CASSSYRRAGNTIYF. The CDR3 DNA reads as TGTGCCAGCAGCTCTTACAGGAGGGCTGGAAACACCATATATTTT.

This sequence joins TRBV2 and TRBJ2-6; possible D gene TRBD2, 5 bases. Trimming removed 2 bases from V and 2 bases from J, with 13 bases in between. The CDR3 totals 17 residues. Germline lookup yields CDR1 SNHLY and CDR2 FYNNEI. The CDR3 loop is CASSERPSGTGANVLTF. The CDR3 DNA reads TGTGCCAGCAGTGAACGACCCTCGGGGACTGGGGCCAACGTCCTGACTTTC.

The CDR3 coding sequence is TGTGCCAGCAGTTTGGCGACAAACACTGAAGCTTTCTTT. Its translation: CASSLATNTEAFF. The chain couples TRBV12-3 or TRBV12-4 to TRBJ1-1; D is unclear. Trimming pared 3 bases from V and 2 bases from J, leaving 7 bases between. The CDR3 totals 13 residues.

The rearrangement joins TRBV12-3 or TRBV12-4 to TRBJ1-5; 9 positions match TRBD1. This CDR3 spans 13 amino acids. The ends lost 8 bases at V and 4 bases at J; junction bases unmatched: 3. CDR3 sequence: CASSGTGNQPQHF. The CDR3 DNA sequence: TGTGCCAGCTCCGGGACAGGGAATCAGCCCCAGCATTTT.

The chain joins TRBV19 to TRBJ2-2; 8 bases fit TRBD1. Trimming at V came to 5 bases and at J to 6 bases, leaving 5 bases not matched to a gene. The CDR3 is 14 residues long. Germline CDR1 LNHDA, CDR2 SQIVND (reference sequence). The CDR3 loop reads CASSADRGSGELFF. CDR3 nucleotides: TGTGCCAGTAGTGCCGACAGGGGTTCCGGGGAGCTGTTTTTT.

This chain connects TRBV3-1 (or the pseudogene TRBV3-2) to TRBJ2-1, with 12 bases identical to TRBD2. The CDR3 consists of 17 residues. Unmatched junction bases numbered 5, after V lost 5 bases and J lost 0 bases. In germline, CDR1 is LGHDT, CDR2 YNNKEL (reference sequence). This chain's CDR3 is CASSARLAGASYNEQFF. As DNA, the CDR3 is TGTGCCAGCAGCGCCCGACTAGCGGGAGCCTCCTACAATGAGCAGTTCTTC.

This clone appeared a few times. V usage is TRBV5-4 and J usage is TRBJ2-5; 7 bases are shared with TRBD2. The J segment lost 3 bases and the V segment lost 5 bases, leaving 4 bases of the junction unmatched. From germline, CDR1 is SGHNT and CDR2 YYREEE (reference sequence). CDR3 length: 13 amino acids. The CDR3 DNA follows: TGTGCCAGCAGGTCTCTAGCGGAAGAGACCCAGTACTTC. It specifies CASRSLAEETQYF.

The CDR3 is CASSPLGGMYGYTF. The CDR3 coding sequence is TGTGCCAGCAGTCCGCTCGGGGGGATGTATGGCTACACCTTC. The chain combines TRBV28 with TRBJ1-2; TRBD1 might be the D (5 bases). Germline CDR1 reads MDHEN; CDR2 reads SYDVKM. The ends were cut back, 5 bases at V and 5 bases at J, with 15 bases in the middle. The CDR3 is made up of 14 amino acids.

This clone occurred once. This chain joins TRBV3-1 (or the pseudogene TRBV3-2) and TRBJ2-7; D might be TRBD2 (5 bases). The CDR3 runs to 16 residues. Germline CDR1 and CDR2: LGHDT and YNNKEL (reference sequence). V lost 5 bases and J lost 2, with 19 bases in between. The CDR3 nucleotides read TGTGCCAGCAGCTCGCTGGGGAGCTTTCGAGCCTACGAGCAGTACTTC. It is translated as CASSSLGSFRAYEQYF.

J is TRBJ2-3 and V is TRBV9; maybe TRBD1 (6 bases). The germline V gene has CDR1 SGDLS and CDR2 YYNGEE. V shed 0 bases and J shed 3 bases, with 14 bases lying between them. CDR3 length equals 16 residues. CDR3 amino acids: CASSVAQGSWTDTQYF. The CDR3 bases are TGTGCCAGCAGCGTAGCTCAGGGGTCGTGGACAGATACGCAGTATTTT.

The CDR3 bases are TGCAGCGTCCTAGACAGGGGGCGCCGGACCGGGGAGCTGTTTTTT. Its protein is CSVLDRGRRTGELFF. The chain links TRBV29-1 to TRBJ2-2, with 10 bases fitting TRBD1. The CDR3 extends over 15 amino acids. V was pared by 6 bases and J by 5 bases, with 9 bases of the junction left unmatched. Germline values: CDR1 SQVTM, CDR2 ANQGSEA.

This chain uses TRBV5-1 with TRBJ2-7; 8 bases match TRBD1. V shed 4 bases, J shed 2 bases, and the junction held 8 bases outside the gene matches. From germline, CDR1 is SGHRS and CDR2 YFSETQ. CDR3 length: 15 residues. The CDR3 region has the DNA TGCGCCAGCAGCCCGCCAAACAGGGGGGCCTACGAGCAGTACTTC. Its translation: CASSPPNRGAYEQYF.

The chain has TRBV5-1 and TRBJ2-7; maybe TRBD1 (6 bases). The V gene lost 5 bases and the J gene lost 0 bases, with 6 bases spanning the gap. The CDR3 consists of 12 residues. The germline V gene has CDR1 SGHRS and CDR2 YFSETQ. This CDR3 reads CASRGGSYEQYF. The CDR3 nucleotides are TGCGCCAGCAGAGGGGGCTCCTACGAGCAGTACTTC. Complete variable domain (other parts from reference TRBV5-1 and TRBJ2-7): KAGVTQTPRYLIKTRGQQVTLSCSPISGHRSVSWYQQTPGQGLQFLFEYFSETQRNKGNFPGRFSGRQFSNSRSEMNVSTLELGDSALYLCASRGGSYEQYFGPGTRLTVT.

The J gene is TRBJ1-2, the V gene TRBV10-3; D may be TRBD1 (5 bases). The CDR3 extends over 15 amino acids. V was pared by 11 bases and J by 0 bases, with 19 bases between. Germline V CDR1 and CDR2: ENHRY, SYGVKD. CDR3 amino acids: CAVGRAGGSNYGYTF. DNA of the CDR3: TGTGCCGTGGGGCGAGCGGGTGGGTCTAACTATGGCTACACCTTC.